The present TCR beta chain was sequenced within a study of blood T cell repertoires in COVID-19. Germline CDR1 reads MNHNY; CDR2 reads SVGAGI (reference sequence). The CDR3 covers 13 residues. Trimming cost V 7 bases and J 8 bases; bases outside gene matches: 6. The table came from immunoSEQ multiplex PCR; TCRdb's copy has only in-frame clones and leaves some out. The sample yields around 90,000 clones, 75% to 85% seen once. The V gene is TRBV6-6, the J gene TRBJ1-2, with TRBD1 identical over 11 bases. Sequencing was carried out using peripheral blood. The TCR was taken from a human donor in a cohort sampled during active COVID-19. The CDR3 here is CASNQRTGGGYTF. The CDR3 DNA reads TGTGCCAGCAACCAACGGACAGGGGGCGGCTACACCTTC.